This paragraph covers one TCR beta chain sequence. The method was immunoSEQ multiplex PCR; TCRdb's version includes in-frame clones alone and lacks a portion of them. The sample has about 170,000 clones; about 86% are singletons. The data were taken from a study of blood T cell repertoires in COVID-19. The germline CDR1 and CDR2 sequences are SGHDT and YYEEEE. The CDR3 is 17 residues long. Trimming stripped 0 bases from V and 11 bases from J, with 23 bases between. This TCR derives from a woman aged 70 to 79 who had recovered from COVID-19. This sequence joins TRBV5-6 and TRBJ1-4; perhaps TRBD1 as D (6 bases). The source material was peripheral blood. CDR3 protein: CASSLGNRAHRPEKLFF. The DNA of the CDR3 is TGTGCCAGCAGCTTGGGCAACAGGGCGCACCGGCCGGAGAAACTGTTTTTT.